These 18 T cell receptor beta chains originate from one sample sequenced in a study of T cell changes during pregnancy in multiple sclerosis. Measured with immunoSEQ multiplex PCR; TCRdb has only the in-frame clones, and not every one. There are around 130,000 clones in the sample; around 95% occur only once, and about 0.42% lies in the top ten. The material was peripheral blood, obtained after pregnancy. The receptors were sampled from a female donor with multiple sclerosis, enrolled in a pregnancy study.

This chain connects TRBV29-1 to TRBJ2-7, with D perhaps matching TRBD2 (5 bases). The length of the CDR3 is 13 residues. V lost 4 bases, J lost 0 bases, and 10 bases lay in between. Germline values: CDR1 SQVTM, CDR2 ANQGSEA. Here the CDR3 DNA reads TGCAGCGTTGGGACTTCCTTCTCCTACGAGCAGTACTTC. Translation gives CSVGTSFSYEQYF.

This sequence joins TRBV7-9 and TRBJ2-3, with TRBD1 identical over 9 bases. With V trimmed by 5 bases and J by 3 bases, 12 bases remained unmatched. Germline values: CDR1 SEHNR, CDR2 FQNEAQ (reference sequence). CDR3 length: 17 residues. The CDR3 is CASSRIGTGSGTDTQYF. CDR3 DNA: TGTGCCAGCAGCCGCATCGGGACAGGGTCCGGGACAGATACGCAGTATTTT. Complete variable domain (other parts from reference TRBV7-9 and TRBJ2-3): DTGVSQNPRHKITKRGQNVTFRCDPISEHNRLYWYRQTLGQGPEFLTYFQNEAQLEKSRLLSDRFSAERPKGSFSTLEIQRTEQGDSAMYLCASSRIGTGSGTDTQYFGPGTRLTVL.

V gene TRBV5-8 combines with J gene TRBJ1-1; 8 nucleotides match TRBD1. Germline trimming cut 4 bases from V and 1 base from J; bases unmatched to any gene: 6. CDR1 is SGHTS, CDR2 YDEGEE, per germline. This CDR3 has 15 residues. The CDR3 spells CASSVDRAANTEAFF. The CDR3 region has the DNA TGTGCCAGCAGCGTGGACAGGGCGGCGAACACTGAAGCTTTCTTT.

This chain links TRBV9 with TRBJ2-5; 9 bases match TRBD1. V lost 4 bases, J lost 1 base, and 8 bases stayed unmatched. The CDR3 is 16 amino acids. Germline CDR1 reads SGDLS; CDR2 reads YYNGEE. The CDR3 spells CASSPRGTGLQETQYF. Written as DNA, the CDR3 is TGTGCCAGCAGCCCCCGGGGGACAGGGCTCCAAGAGACCCAGTACTTC.

This clone came up once. The rearrangement uses TRBV28 and TRBJ2-7; 7 bases align to TRBD1. The CDR3 has 14 residues. Germline V lookup: CDR1 MDHEN, CDR2 SYDVKM. V shed 6 bases, J shed 2 bases, and the junction held 7 bases outside the gene matches. CDR3 loop: CASSFAGTAYEQYF. In DNA, the CDR3 is TGTGCCAGCAGCTTCGCCGGGACAGCCTACGAGCAGTACTTC.

The chain combines TRBV19 with TRBJ2-3; perhaps TRBD2 as D (5 bases). The CDR3 loop spans 15 amino acids. The ends were cut back, 3 bases at V and 2 bases at J, with 12 bases in the middle. Germline loops: CDR1 LNHDA, CDR2 SQIVND (reference sequence). The CDR3 DNA is TGTGCCAGTAGTATCACACTAGTCTCCACAGATACGCAGTATTTT. Residues: CASSITLVSTDTQYF.

The gene calls are TRBV5-1 and TRBJ2-5; D is unresolved. The CDR3 contains 14 residues. CDR1 SGHRS and CDR2 YFSETQ come from the germline V gene. Trimming pared 6 bases from V and 2 bases from J, leaving 14 bases between. The CDR3 DNA is TGCGCCAGCACCCCCGGGTCTTTTCAAGAGACCCAGTACTTC. It specifies CASTPGSFQETQYF.

This clone was detected once. The chain uses TRBV10-3 and TRBJ2-1; D is unresolved. Germline-derived CDR1 and CDR2 are ENHRY and SYGVKD. The V end lost 3 bases, the J end lost 6 bases, and 18 bases lay between the germline ends. This CDR3 has 16 amino acids. CDR3 in DNA: TGTGCCATCAGTGATCTAGTCCTCTCCTCGGGCAATGAGCAGTTCTTC. Its translation: CAISDLVLSSGNEQFF.

The gene calls are TRBV7-2 and TRBJ2-5; 7 nucleotides match TRBD2. CDR1 and CDR2 (germline): SGHTA, FQGNSA. The CDR3 contains 18 residues. V trimming: 4 bases; J trimming: 0 bases; junction bases outside the gene matches: 14. The chain's CDR3 is CASSSGSTSRWNQETQYF. As DNA, the CDR3 is TGTGCCAGCAGCTCCGGCTCGACTAGCCGATGGAACCAAGAGACCCAGTACTTC.

This chain connects TRBV5-6 to TRBJ1-2; TRBD1 matches 8 bases. CDR1 and CDR2 (germline): SGHDT, YYEEEE. The CDR3 has 16 amino acids. With 2 bases clipped from V and 5 bases from J, the junction kept 11 bases outside the gene matches. CDR3 amino acids: CASSFGARGLRYGYTF. Here the CDR3 DNA reads TGTGCCAGCAGCTTCGGGGCCAGGGGGCTTAGGTATGGCTACACCTTC.

The DNA for the CDR3 is TGTGCCAGCAGTTTTCAGCCTAGGGGGGGAGGAACTGAAGCTTTCTTT. It yields the protein CASSFQPRGGGTEAFF. The rearrangement joins TRBV28 to TRBJ1-1; TRBD1 is a possible D gene (6 bases). This CDR3 contains 16 residues. Germline CDR1 is MDHEN and CDR2 is SYDVKM. Trimming shortened V by 3 bases and J by 5 bases, and 19 bases separated the two germline ends.

The CDR3 DNA reads TGTGCCAGTAGTCAGGGACTAGGGGTTGATGGGGAGACCCAGTACTTC. Protein: CASSQGLGVDGETQYF. This chain connects TRBV5-6 to TRBJ2-5, with 8 bases that match TRBD2. With 8 bases clipped from V and 5 bases from J, the junction kept 17 bases outside the gene matches. Germline lookup yields CDR1 SGHDT and CDR2 YYEEEE. The CDR3 has 16 amino acids.

The chain joins TRBV7-8 to TRBJ2-2, with a weak D call TRBD2 (5 bases). The CDR3 runs to 16 residues. Trimming left V 4 bases short and J 2 bases short, with 14 bases between. CDR1 is SGHVS and CDR2 is FQNEAQ in the germline V gene. CDR3 loop: CASSSRMTINTGELFF. DNA for the CDR3: TGTGCCAGCAGCTCCCGAATGACTATTAACACCGGGGAGCTGTTTTTT.

The chain links TRBV28 to TRBJ1-5; D not resolved. The CDR3 runs to 14 residues. V gave up 7 bases and J gave up 0 bases, with 10 bases separating them. Germline V lookup: CDR1 MDHEN, CDR2 SYDVKM. CDR3 in DNA: TGTGCCAGCACCTTAACAGATAGCAATCAGCCCCAGCATTTT. Translated: CASTLTDSNQPQHF. The whole variable domain, remainder taken from reference TRBV28 and TRBJ1-5, is DVKVTQSSRYLVKRTGEKVFLECVQDMDHENMFWYRQDPGLGLRLIYFSYDVKMKEKGDIPEGYSVSREKKERFSLILESASTNQTSMYLCASTLTDSNQPQHFGDGTRLSIL.

This clone appeared once. The chain uses TRBV25-1 and TRBJ1-3, with D unclear. The V gene's germline CDR1 is MGHDK and CDR2 SYGVNS. The CDR3 length is 14 residues. Between the trimmed V and J ends, which lost 3 bases and 2 bases, there was a span of 8 bases. In DNA form, the CDR3 reads TGTGCCAGCAGTGATTCCGGGGCTGGAAACACCATATATTTT. The encoded protein is CASSDSGAGNTIYF.

The V gene is TRBV5-5, the J gene TRBJ1-3, with a tentative D call TRBD1 (5 bases). The germline V gene encodes CDR1 SGHKS and CDR2 YYEKEE (reference sequence). CDR3 size: 13 residues. The ends were cut back, 5 bases at V and 2 bases at J, with 8 bases in the middle. The DNA for the CDR3 is TGTGCCAGCAGTGAAGGGGCTGGAAACACCATATATTTT. It codes for CASSEGAGNTIYF.

The chain recombines TRBV4-1 with TRBJ2-5, with a weak D call TRBD2 (6 bases). Germline values: CDR1 MGHRA, CDR2 YSYEKL. V was shortened by 0 bases and J by 1 base, with 12 bases between the two germline ends. This CDR3 has 16 amino acids. CDR3 residues: CASSQDFGGPQETQYF. CDR3 nucleotide sequence: TGCGCCAGCAGCCAAGATTTTGGAGGGCCCCAAGAGACCCAGTACTTC.

The rearrangement links TRBV7-9 to TRBJ2-5; 13 nucleotides align to TRBD2. The V gene end was trimmed by 6 bases and the J gene end by 2 bases; junction bases not matched to a gene: 9. CDR3 size: 17 residues. Germline-derived CDR1 and CDR2 are SEHNR and FQNEAQ (reference sequence). CDR3 in DNA: TGTGCCAGCAGGGCTCCGAGGGGACTAGCGGGACAAGAGACCCAGTACTTC. As protein: CASRAPRGLAGQETQYF.